Following are 2 T cell receptor beta chains from one sample sequenced in a study of blood T cell repertoires in COVID-19 (dated by TCRdb to 2018 to 2020). Library preparation employed the immunoSEQ multiplex PCR assay. As stored in TCRdb, this immuneACCESS dataset retains in-frame rearrangements with V and J assigned. A fraction of the clones does not appear; measured against another copy, unresolved V genes explain less than half of the discrepancy, and the remainder lacks a known reason. This sample comprises around 66,000 clones, about 82% of them detected only once. The ten top clones hold 9% to 10% of the sample. Sample: peripheral blood. These receptors all come from a human donor in a cohort sampled during active COVID-19.

The gene calls are TRBV30 and TRBJ1-6; D unclear. Between the trimmed V and J ends, which lost 4 bases and 9 bases, there was a span of 13 bases. Per germline, CDR1 GTSNPN and CDR2 SVGIG (reference sequence). The CDR3 loop spans 13 amino acids. The CDR3, as DNA: TGTGCCTGGACTGGTACGGGAGGTTCACCCCTCCACTTT. Its translation is CAWTGTGGSPLHF.

The chain employs TRBV19 and TRBJ1-3; tentatively, D is TRBD1 (6 bases). V lost 8 bases and J 1 base, leaving 15 bases between the germline ends. The CDR3 sequence is 15 residues long. Per germline, CDR1 LNHDA and CDR2 SQIVND (reference sequence). The CDR3 DNA follows: TGTGCCAGTCGCACCTCGGACAGTTCTGGAAACACCATATATTTT. This translates into CASRTSDSSGNTIYF.